This T cell receptor beta chain was found in a study of CD8+ T cells in alopecia areata. About the research overall: At a dose of 5 to 10 mg twice daily, oral tofacitinib was given to treated patients.

This CDR3 region has 14 residues. The trim removed 2 bases at V and 7 bases at J, leaving 10 bases unmatched. The germline V gene has CDR1 SQVTM and CDR2 ANQGSEA. On this clone: Its cognate antigen is unknown.

Study conclusions and caveats: TCRs were shared less clearly across patients than in mice, possibly for HLA-related reasons.

Treatment described: oral pan-JAK inhibitor, 5-10 mg twice daily. Extraction of RNA preceded its reverse transcription into cDNA, which served as the sequencing template. The repertoire was sequenced with immunoSEQ multiplex PCR; TCRdb's copy has only in-frame clones and lacks some. The table lists 150,000 to 200,000 clones, about three fifths of them singletons, with 1% in the top ten. V gene TRBV29-1 combines with J gene TRBJ1-2; 7 bases fit TRBD1. The sequenced sample was CD4+ T cells sorted from blood, obtained at week 24, from a patient treated with tofacitinib. The receptor comes from a human donor with alopecia areata. The CDR3 DNA reads TGCAGCGTTGAAAGGAGACAGGGTTTCGGTGGCTACACCTTC. It translates to CSVERRQGFGGYTF.